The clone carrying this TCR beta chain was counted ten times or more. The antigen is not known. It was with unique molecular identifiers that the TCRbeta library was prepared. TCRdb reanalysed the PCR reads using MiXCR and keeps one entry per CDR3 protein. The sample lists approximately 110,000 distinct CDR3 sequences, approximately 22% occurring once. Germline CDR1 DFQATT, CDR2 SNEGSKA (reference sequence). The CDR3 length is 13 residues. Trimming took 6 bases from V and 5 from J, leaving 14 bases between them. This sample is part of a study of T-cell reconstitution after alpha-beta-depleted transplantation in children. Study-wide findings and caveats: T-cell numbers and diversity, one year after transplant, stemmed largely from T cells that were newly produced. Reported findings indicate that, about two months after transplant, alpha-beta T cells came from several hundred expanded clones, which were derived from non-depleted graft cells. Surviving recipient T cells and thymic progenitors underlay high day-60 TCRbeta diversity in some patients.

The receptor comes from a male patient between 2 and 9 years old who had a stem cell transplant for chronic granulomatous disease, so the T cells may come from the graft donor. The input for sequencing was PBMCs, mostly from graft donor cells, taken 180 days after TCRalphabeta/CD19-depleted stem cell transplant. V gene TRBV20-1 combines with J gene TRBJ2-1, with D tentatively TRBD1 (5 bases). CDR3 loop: CSAGQGKNNEQFF. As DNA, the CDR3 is TGCAGTGCGGGGCAGGGTAAGAACAATGAGCAGTTCTTC.